Sequencing of this T cell receptor (beta chain) was carried out in a study of PD-1 blockade in classical Hodgkin lymphoma. A remark on this clone: What it binds is unknown.

Study-level points and caveats: Individuals who commenced nivolumab within less than 1 year of ASCT were excluded.

Time point indicated: cycle 4 day 1 (C4D1), after less than 7 weeks of nivolumab. All patients relapsed after autologous stem cell transplantation, and brentuximab vedotin exposure varied. Complete response, partial response or progressive disease constituted the best responses recorded. The germline V gene has CDR1 SGHRS and CDR2 YFSETQ. This CDR3 is built from 16 residues. Trimming took 1 base from V and 5 from J; bases not matched to a gene: 6. Libraries were prepared by immunoSEQ multiplex PCR; TCRdb keeps only in-frame clonotypes and omits some of them. The data show approximately 30,000 clones, about two thirds seen once.

Sequenced material: peripheral blood mononuclear cells (PBMCs), taken before the fourth cycle of nivolumab. This chain uses TRBV5-1 with TRBJ2-5, with 12 bases aligning to TRBD2. The sequence came from a human donor with classical Hodgkin lymphoma. The CDR3, as DNA: TGCGCCAGCAGCTTGTCTAGCGGGGGGGCTGTTGAGACCCAGTACTTC. It translates to CASSLSSGGAVETQYF.